The source of this TCR beta chain is a study of OX40 agonist ivuxolimab in advanced cancers. Data came from immunoSEQ multiplex PCR; TCRdb stores just in-frame clones and leaves some out. This repertoire shows 90,000 to 130,000 clones, around 90% found once; its top ten account for 0.27%. General study findings and limits: The study found that CD8+ T cells averaged more expanded clones than CD4+.

As to this clone: Its matching antigen is unknown.

The CDR3 is made up of 14 amino acids. Looked up from germline, CDR1 is SGHTA and CDR2 is FQGNSA. The V and J ends lost 8 bases and 4 bases respectively, with 14 bases between them. This sequence joins TRBV7-2 and TRBJ2-2; tentatively, D is TRBD1 (6 bases). The sequence was obtained from an adult with an advanced solid tumor such as melanoma, head and neck, liver or kidney cancer. The sample here was CD4+ or CD8+ T cells sorted from blood, taken in a trial of the OX40 agonist ivuxolimab. CDR3 loop: CASRTGFGTGELFF. The DNA for the CDR3 is TGTGCCAGCCGAACAGGGTTCGGCACCGGGGAGCTGTTTTTT.